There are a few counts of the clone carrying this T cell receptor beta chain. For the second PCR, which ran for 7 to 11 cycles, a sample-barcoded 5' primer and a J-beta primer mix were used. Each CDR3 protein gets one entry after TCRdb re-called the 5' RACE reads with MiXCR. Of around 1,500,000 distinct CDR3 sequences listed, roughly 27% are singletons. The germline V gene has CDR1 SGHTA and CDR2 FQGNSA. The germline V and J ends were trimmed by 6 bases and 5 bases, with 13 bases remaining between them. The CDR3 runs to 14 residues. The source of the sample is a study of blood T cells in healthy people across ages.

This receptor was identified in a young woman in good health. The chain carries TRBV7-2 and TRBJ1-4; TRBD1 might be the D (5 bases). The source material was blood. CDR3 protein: CASRGGGYNEKLFF. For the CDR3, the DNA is TGTGCCAGCAGGGGCGGGGGGTACAATGAAAAACTGTTTTTT.